The entry below gives a single TCR beta chain sequence along with its context. Its antigen remains unknown. This sample was taken from a study of vaccination and CD4 T cells after COVID-19. Study as a whole: The cells were exposed to overlapping spike peptides originating from SARS-CoV-2, HCoV-NL63, HCoV-OC43 and HCoV-229E for stimulation.

Trimming took 5 bases from V and 5 from J, leaving 18 bases between them. Germline V lookup: CDR1 LNHDA, CDR2 SQIVND (reference sequence). The CDR3 spans 15 residues. Treatment described: roughly 11-day PBMC culture with coronavirus spike peptide pools or control peptides (ViraFEST assay). Having spent approximately 9 days in culture, CD4+ T cells were then isolated by negative selection. Sequence data for DNA of cultured CD4+ T cells were generated by the Oncomine TCR Beta short-read assay. Someone extracted genomic DNA from cultured CD4+ T cells. TCRdb redid the calling of the PCR reads with MiXCR, one entry per CDR3 protein. The sample yields 9,000 to 15,000 distinct CDR3 sequences, under 35% seen once.

The receptor's source is a human donor who received a COVID-19 vaccine. The V call is TRBV19, the J call TRBJ2-5, with D possibly being TRBD2 (7 bases). The specimen was CD4+ T cells from blood, cultured in vitro, collected before SARS-CoV-2 vaccination. This chain's CDR3 is CASSLRGRVEETQYF. The DNA of the CDR3 is TGTGCCAGTAGTTTAAGGGGGAGGGTCGAGGAGACCCAGTACTTC.